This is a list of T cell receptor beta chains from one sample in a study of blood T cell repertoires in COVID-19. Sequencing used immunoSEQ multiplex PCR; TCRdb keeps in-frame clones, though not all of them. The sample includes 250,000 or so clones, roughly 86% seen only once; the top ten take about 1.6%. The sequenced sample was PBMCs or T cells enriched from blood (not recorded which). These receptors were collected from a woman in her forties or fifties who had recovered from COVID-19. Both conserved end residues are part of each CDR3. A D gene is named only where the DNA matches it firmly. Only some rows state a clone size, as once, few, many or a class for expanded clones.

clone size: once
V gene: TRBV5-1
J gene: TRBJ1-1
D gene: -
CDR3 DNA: TGCGCCAGCAGCTTGGAGTACAGGGCTGAAGCTTTCTTT
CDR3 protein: CASSLEYRAEAFF

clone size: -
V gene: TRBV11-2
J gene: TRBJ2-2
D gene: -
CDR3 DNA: TGTGCCAGCAGCCCGGGGTTAACGAACACCGGGGAGCTGTTTTTT
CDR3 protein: CASSPGLTNTGELFF

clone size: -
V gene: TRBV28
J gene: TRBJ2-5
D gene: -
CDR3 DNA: TGTGCCAGCCGTCCTACAGGGAACCAAGAGACCCAGTACTTC
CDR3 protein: CASRPTGNQETQYF

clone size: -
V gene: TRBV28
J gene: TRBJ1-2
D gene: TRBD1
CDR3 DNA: TGTGCCAGCAGGCGACAGGGGGCAAGTGCCTATGGCTACACCTTC
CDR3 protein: CASRRQGASAYGYTF

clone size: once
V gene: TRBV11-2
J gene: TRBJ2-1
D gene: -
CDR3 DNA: TGTGCCAGCAGCTTAGCGGCGGCGGGACTCAATGAGCAGTTCTTC
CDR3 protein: CASSLAAAGLNEQFF

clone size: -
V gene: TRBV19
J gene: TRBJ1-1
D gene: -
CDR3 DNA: TGTGCCAGTAGTTCAGGGGTCGGGTTAATGAACACTGAAGCTTTCTTT
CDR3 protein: CASSSGVGLMNTEAFF

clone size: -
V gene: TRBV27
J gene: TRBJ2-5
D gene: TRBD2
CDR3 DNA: TGTGCCAGCAAAACTAGGGGCGGGAGATGGGCGGCGGAGACCCAGTACTTC
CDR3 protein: CASKTRGGRWAAETQYF

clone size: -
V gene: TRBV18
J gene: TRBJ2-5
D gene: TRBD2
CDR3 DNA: TGTGCCAGCTCACCACGGGCTAGCGGGAGGTTTCTGGAGACCCAGTACTTC
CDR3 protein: CASSPRASGRFLETQYF

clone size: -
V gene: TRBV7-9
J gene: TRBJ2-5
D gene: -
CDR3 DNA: TGTGCCAGCAGCAAACCGGGACTGGAAGAGACCCAGTACTTC
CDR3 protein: CASSKPGLEETQYF

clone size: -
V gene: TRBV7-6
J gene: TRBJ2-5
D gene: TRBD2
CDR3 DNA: TGTGCCAGCAGCACCGAACTAGCGGGACAAGAGACCCAGTACTTC
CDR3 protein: CASSTELAGQETQYF

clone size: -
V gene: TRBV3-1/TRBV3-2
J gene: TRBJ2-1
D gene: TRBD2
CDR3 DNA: TGTGCCAGCAGCCGTACCCGACTAGCGGGAGAGGTCAATGAGCAGTTCTTC
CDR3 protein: CASSRTRLAGEVNEQFF

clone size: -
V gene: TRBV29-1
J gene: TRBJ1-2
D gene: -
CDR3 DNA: TGCAGCGCCATCTCGGGTAACTATGGCTACACCTTC
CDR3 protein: CSAISGNYGYTF

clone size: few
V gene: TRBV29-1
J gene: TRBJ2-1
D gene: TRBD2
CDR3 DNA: TGCAGCGTTCAGCGGGAGGGTATAAACAATGAGCAGTTCTTC
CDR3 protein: CSVQREGINNEQFF

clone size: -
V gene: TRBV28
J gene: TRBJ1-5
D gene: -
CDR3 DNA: TGTGCCAGCCGGACGGGGGGCGAGGGTCAGCCCCAGCATTTT
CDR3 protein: CASRTGGEGQPQHF

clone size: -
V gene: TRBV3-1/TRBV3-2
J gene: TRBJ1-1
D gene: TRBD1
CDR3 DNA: TGTGCCAGCAGACAAGGAGGGACAGGGGACACTGAAGCTTTCTTT
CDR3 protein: CASRQGGTGDTEAFF

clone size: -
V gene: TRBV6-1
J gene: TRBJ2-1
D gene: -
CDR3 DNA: TGTGCCAGCAGTGAATTAGCAGAAGCCTACAATGAGCAGTTCTTC
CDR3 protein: CASSELAEAYNEQFF

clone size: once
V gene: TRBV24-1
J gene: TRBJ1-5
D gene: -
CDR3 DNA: TGTGCCACCAGTGATTTAGGACAGAGCAATCAGCCCCAGCATTTT
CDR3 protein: CATSDLGQSNQPQHF

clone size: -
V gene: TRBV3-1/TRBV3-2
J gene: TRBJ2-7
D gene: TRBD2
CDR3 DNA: TGTGCCAGCAGCCAAGAGGCGGGAGGGCTTTACGAGCAGTACTTC
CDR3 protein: CASSQEAGGLYEQYF

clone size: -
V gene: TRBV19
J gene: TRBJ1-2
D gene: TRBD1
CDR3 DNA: TGTGCCAGTAGTACCCGTAAAAATGACAGGGGCATATGGGGCTACACCTTC
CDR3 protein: CASSTRKNDRGIWGYTF

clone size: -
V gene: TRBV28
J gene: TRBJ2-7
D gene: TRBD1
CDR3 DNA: TGTGCCAGCAGTTTTTCTGACAGGGAATCCCACGAGCAGTACTTC
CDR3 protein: CASSFSDRESHEQYF

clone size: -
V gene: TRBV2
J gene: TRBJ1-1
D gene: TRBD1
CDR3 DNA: TGTGCCAGAGGGGGCGCGGACACTGAAGCTTTCTTT
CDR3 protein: CARGGADTEAFF

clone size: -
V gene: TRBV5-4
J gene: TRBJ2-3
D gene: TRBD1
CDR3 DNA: TGTGCCAGCAGGCAGGGGGCCACAGATACGCAGTATTTT
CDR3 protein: CASRQGATDTQYF

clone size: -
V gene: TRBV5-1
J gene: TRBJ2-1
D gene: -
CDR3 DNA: TGCGCCAGCAGTGTAGGGGACTACAATGAGCAGTTCTTC
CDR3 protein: CASSVGDYNEQFF

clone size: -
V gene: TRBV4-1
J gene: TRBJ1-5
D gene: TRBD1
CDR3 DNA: TGCGCCAGCAGCCTCTCAACACAGGGGGCGAGCAATCAGCCCCAGCATTTT
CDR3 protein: CASSLSTQGASNQPQHF

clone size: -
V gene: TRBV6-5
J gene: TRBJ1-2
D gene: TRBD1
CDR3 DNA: TGTGCCAGCAGCGCCGGGACAGGGTGGGGCTACACCTTC
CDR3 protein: CASSAGTGWGYTF

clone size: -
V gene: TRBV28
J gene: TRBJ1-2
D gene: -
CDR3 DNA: TGTGCCAGCAGAAACGACAGAAGCTATGGCTACACCTTC
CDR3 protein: CASRNDRSYGYTF

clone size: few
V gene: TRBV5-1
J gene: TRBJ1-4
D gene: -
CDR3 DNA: TGCGCCAGCAGCTCGGAGCTCAATGAAAAACTGTTTTTT
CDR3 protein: CASSSELNEKLFF

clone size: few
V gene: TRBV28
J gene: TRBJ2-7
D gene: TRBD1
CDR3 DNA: TGTGCCAGCAGTTCTCTCCCAGGGGGACCCTACGAGCAGTACTTC
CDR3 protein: CASSSLPGGPYEQYF

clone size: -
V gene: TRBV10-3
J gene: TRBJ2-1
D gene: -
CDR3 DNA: TGTGCCATCAGTGAGTCCTTTGTTGGGGGCGCCAGCAATGAGCAGTTCTTC
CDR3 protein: CAISESFVGGASNEQFF

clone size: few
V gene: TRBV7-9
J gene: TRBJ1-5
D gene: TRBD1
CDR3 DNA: TGTGCCAGCAGCTTAGACAGGGGGGGCAATCAGCCCCAGCATTTT
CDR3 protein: CASSLDRGGNQPQHF

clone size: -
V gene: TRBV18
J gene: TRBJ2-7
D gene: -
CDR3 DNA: TGTGCCAGCTCACCAACGGTCTCCTACGAGCAGTACTTC
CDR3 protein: CASSPTVSYEQYF

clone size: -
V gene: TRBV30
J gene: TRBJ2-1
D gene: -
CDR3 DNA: TGTGCCTGGAGTGTCTTTAGCGTCGAGCAGTTCTTC
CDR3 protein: CAWSVFSVEQFF

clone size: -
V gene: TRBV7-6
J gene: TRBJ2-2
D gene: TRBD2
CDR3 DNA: TGTGCCAGCAGAGCCGGGACTAGTATCACCGGGGAGCTGTTTTTT
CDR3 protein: CASRAGTSITGELFF

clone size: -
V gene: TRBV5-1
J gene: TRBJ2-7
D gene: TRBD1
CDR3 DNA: TGCGCCAGCAGCGTCGACAGGGGCTTGGGATACGAGCAGTACTTC
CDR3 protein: CASSVDRGLGYEQYF

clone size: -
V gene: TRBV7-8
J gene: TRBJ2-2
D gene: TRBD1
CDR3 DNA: TGTGCCAGCAGCTTGAATCCGGGACAGGGGAACACCGGGGAGCTGTTTTTT
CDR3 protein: CASSLNPGQGNTGELFF

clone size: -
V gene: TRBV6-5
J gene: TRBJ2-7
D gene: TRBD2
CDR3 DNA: TGTGCCAGCAGTTCCCGGGCAGCGGGGAGCTCCTACGAGCAGTACTTC
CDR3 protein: CASSSRAAGSSYEQYF

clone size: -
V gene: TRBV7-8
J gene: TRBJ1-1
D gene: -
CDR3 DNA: TGTGCCAGCAGCTTCTTGTCCAACACTGAAGCTTTCTTT
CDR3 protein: CASSFLSNTEAFF

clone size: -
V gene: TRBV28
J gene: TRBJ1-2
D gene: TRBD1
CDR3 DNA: TGTGCCAGCAGGGGACAGTACCTCTATGGCTACACCTTC
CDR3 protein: CASRGQYLYGYTF

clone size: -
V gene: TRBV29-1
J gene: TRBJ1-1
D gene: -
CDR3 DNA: TGCAGCGTTGAAGTAGGGGGAATGAACACTGAAGCTTTCTTT
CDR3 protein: CSVEVGGMNTEAFF

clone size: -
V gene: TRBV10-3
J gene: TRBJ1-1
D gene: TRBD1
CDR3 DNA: TGTGCCATCAGTGAGTGGGACAGGGAGGAGGAAGCTTTCTTT
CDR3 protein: CAISEWDREEEAFF

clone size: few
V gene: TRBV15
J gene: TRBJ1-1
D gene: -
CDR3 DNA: TGTGCCACCAGCAGACCTACGGCAGGGTTCTCTAGTGAAGCTTTCTTT
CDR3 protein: CATSRPTAGFSSEAFF

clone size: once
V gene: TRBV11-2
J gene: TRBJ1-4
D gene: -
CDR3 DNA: TGTGCCAGCAGCTTAGGCGGGGGCACGGGTGAAAAACTGTTTTTT
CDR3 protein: CASSLGGGTGEKLFF

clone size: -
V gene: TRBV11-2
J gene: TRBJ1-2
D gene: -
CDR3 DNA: TGTGCCAGCAGTTTTGACAGAAACCATGGCTACACCTTC
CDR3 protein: CASSFDRNHGYTF

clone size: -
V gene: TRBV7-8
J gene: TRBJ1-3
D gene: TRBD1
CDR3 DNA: TGTGCCAGCAGCGGACGGGACAGGGGGGCTTTGGTTGGAAACACCATATATTTT
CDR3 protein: CASSGRDRGALVGNTIYF

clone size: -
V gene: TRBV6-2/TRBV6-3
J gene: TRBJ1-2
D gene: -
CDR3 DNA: TGTGCCAGCAGTTTACAGTCGGTATTTTTCGGCTACACCTTC
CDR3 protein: CASSLQSVFFGYTF

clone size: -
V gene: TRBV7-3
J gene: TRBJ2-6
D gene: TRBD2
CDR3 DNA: TGTGCCAGCAGCTTCTACGGGACTAGCGGGAGGGTAGGGGCCAACGTCCTGACTTTC
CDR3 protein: CASSFYGTSGRVGANVLTF

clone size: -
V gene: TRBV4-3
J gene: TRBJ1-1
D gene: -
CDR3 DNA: TGCGCCAGCAGCCAATCGACAGGCAGGCCTGAAGCTTTCTTT
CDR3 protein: CASSQSTGRPEAFF

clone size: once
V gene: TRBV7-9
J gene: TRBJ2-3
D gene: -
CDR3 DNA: TGTGCCAGCAGCTTTGCTGAGGTTGTAGCGCAGTATTTT
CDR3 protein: CASSFAEVVAQYF

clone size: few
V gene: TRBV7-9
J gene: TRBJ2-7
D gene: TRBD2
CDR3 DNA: TGTGCCAGCAGCTCCGCTAGCGGGAGGGCCCAATACGAGCAGTACTTC
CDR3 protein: CASSSASGRAQYEQYF

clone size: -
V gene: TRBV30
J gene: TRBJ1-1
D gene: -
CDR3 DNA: TGTGCCTGGAGTGAACAGGGTGGCACTGAAGCTTTCTTT
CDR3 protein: CAWSEQGGTEAFF

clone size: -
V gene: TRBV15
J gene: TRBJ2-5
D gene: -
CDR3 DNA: TGTGCCACCAGCAGAGATCCTAAAGAGACCCAGTACTTC
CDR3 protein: CATSRDPKETQYF